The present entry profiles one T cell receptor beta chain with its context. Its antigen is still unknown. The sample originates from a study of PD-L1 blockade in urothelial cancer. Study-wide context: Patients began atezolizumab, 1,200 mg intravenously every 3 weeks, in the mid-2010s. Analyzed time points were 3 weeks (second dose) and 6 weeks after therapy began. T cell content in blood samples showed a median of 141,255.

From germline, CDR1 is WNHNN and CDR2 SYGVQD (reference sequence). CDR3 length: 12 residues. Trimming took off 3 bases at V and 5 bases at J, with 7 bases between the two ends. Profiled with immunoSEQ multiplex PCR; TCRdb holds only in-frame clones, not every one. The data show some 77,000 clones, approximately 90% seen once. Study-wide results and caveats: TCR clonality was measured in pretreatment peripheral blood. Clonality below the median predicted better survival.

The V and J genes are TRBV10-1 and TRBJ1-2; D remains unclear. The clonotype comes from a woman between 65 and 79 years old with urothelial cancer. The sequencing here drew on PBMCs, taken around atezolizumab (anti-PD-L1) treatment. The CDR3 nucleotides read TGCGCCAGCAGTGACGCTAGATATGGCTACACCTTC. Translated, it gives CASSDARYGYTF.